This T cell receptor beta chain came from a study of radiation and T cells in renal cell carcinoma. Study results and caveats: From baseline, blood top tumor clonotypes peaked at 2 weeks post-radiation. Baseline intratumoral clonotype presence is unknown without pretreatment biopsies.

Time point reported: baseline pretreatment blood. The treatment: 15 Gy SBRT to primary tumor, nephrectomy 4 weeks later. Blood was sampled at baseline, 2 weeks and 4 weeks after SBRT. This renal cell carcinoma was of the clear cell type. The CDR3 sequence is 14 residues long. V lost 5 bases and J lost 0, with 8 bases in between. Germline V gene data show CDR1 as SGHTA and CDR2 as FQGNSA. In the case of this clone: The antigen remains unidentified.

Profiling relied on immunoSEQ multiplex PCR, and the TCRdb table lists in-frame clones only, not all of them. Found here are about 160,000 clones, about nine tenths of them singletons; the top ten hold around 4%. This material consisted of blood, taken from a patient whose treatment included radiotherapy and nephrectomy. The TCR comes from a woman in her 70s with renal cell carcinoma. The chain links TRBV7-2 to TRBJ1-3; unclear D gene. This CDR3 is CASSSPASGNTIYF. CDR3 sequence (DNA): TGTGCCAGCAGCAGCCCGGCCTCTGGAAACACCATATATTTT.